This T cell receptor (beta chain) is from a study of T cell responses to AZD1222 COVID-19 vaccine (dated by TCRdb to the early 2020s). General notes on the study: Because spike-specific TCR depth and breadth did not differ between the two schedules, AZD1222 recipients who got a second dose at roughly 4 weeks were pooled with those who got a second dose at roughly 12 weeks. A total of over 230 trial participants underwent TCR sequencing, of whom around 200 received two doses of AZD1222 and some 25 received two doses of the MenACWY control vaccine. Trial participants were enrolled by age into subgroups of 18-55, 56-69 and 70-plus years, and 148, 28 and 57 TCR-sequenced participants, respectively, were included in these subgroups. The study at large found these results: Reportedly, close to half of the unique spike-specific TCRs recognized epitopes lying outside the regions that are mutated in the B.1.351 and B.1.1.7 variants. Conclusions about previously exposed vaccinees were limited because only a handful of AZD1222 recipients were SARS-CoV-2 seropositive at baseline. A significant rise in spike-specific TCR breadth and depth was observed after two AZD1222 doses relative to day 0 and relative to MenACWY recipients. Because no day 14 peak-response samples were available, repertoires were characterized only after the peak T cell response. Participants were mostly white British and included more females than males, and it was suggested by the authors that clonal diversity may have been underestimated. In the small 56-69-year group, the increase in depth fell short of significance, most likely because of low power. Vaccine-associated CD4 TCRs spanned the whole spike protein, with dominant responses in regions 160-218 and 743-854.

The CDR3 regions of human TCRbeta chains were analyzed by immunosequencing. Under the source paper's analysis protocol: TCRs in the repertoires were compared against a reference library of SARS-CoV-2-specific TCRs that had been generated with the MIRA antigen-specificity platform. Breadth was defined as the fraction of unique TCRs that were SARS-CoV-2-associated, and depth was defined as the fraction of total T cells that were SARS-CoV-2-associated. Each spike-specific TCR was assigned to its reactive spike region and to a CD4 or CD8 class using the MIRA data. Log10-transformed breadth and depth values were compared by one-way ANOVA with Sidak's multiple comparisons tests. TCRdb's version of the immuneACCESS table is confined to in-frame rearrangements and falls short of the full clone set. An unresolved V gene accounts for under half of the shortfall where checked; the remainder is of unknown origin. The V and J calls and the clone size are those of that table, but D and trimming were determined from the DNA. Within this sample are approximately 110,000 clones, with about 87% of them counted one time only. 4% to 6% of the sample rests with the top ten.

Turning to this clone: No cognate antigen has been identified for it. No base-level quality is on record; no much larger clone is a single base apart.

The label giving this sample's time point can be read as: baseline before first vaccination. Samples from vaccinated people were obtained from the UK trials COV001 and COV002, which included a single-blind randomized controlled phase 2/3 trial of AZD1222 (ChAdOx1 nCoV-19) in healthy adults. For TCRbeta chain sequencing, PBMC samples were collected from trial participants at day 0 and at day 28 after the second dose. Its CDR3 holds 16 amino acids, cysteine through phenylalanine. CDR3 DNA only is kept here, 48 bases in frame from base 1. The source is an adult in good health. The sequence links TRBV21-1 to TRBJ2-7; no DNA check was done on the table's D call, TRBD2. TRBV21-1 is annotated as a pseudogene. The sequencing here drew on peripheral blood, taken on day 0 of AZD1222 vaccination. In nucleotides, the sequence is TGTGCCAGCAGCAAAGGAGGCGGGGGGACCTCCTACGAGCAGTACTTC. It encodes CASSKGGGGTSYEQYF.